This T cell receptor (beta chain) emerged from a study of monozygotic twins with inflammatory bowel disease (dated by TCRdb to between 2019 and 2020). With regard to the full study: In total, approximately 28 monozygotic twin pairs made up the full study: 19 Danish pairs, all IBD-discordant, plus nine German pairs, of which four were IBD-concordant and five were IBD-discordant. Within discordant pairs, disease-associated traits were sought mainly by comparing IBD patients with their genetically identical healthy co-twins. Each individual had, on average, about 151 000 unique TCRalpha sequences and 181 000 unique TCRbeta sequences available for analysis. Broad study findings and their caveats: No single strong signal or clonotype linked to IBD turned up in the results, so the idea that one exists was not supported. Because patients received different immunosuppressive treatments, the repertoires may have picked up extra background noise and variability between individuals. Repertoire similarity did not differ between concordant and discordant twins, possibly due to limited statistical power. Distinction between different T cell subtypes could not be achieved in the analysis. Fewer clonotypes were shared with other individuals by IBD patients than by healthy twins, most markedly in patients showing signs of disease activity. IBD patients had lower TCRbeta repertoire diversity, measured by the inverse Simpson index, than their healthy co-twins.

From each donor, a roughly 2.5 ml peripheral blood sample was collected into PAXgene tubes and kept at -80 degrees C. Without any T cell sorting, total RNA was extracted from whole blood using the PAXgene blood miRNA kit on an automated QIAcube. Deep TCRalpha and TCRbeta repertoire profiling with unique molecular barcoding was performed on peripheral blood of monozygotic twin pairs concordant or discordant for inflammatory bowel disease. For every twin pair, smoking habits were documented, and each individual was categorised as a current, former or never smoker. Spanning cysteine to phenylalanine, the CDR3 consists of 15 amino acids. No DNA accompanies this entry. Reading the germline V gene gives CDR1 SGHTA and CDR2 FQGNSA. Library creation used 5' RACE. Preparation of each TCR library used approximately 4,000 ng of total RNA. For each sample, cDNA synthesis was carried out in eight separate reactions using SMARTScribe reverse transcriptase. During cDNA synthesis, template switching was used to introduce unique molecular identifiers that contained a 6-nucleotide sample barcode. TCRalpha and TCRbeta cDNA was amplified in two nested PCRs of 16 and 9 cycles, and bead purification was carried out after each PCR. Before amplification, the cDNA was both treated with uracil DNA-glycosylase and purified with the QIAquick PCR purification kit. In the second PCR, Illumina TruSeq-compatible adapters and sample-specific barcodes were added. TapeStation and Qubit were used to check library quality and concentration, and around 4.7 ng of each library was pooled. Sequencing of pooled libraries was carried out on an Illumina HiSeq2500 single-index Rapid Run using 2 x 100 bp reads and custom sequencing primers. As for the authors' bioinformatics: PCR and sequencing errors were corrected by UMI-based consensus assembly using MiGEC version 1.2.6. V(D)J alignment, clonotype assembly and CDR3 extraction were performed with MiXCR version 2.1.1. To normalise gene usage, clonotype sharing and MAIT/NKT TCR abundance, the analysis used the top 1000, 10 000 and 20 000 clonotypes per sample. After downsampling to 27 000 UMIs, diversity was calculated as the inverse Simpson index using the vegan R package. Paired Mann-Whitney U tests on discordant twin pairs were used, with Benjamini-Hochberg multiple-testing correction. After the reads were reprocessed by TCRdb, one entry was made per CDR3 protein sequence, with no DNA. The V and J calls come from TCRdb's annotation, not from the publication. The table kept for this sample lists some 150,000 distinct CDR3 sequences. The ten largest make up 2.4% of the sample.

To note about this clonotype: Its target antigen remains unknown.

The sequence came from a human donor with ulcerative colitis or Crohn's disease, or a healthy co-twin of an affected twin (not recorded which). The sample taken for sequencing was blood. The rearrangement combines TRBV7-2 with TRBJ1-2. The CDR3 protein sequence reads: CASSLEFRPRGGYTF.